Listed here are 21 T cell receptor beta chains from one sample, sequenced in a study of identical twins. MiXCR was run by TCRdb on the 5' RACE reads, yielding one entry per CDR3 protein. The table records about 520,000 distinct CDR3 sequences, roughly a fifth of them present only once. The sample was also reused in another study, on T cells expressing NK-cell markers.

Source material: CD4+ T cells sorted from blood. These receptors came from a woman younger than 35 in good health.

This clonotype was seen a few times. This rearrangement joins TRBV5-5 to TRBJ2-1; 8 positions agree with TRBD1. Trimming took 5 bases from V and 7 from J; bases not matched to a gene: 5. The CDR3 totals 13 residues. Germline V lookup: CDR1 SGHKS, CDR2 YYEKEE (reference sequence). In nucleotides, the CDR3 is TGTGCCAGCAGTCGGACAGGGTGGAATGAGCAGTTCTTC. Amino acid sequence: CASSRTGWNEQFF.

V usage is TRBV6-4 and J usage is TRBJ1-1; D is undetermined. Germline-derived CDR1 and CDR2 are MRHNA and SNTAGT. The CDR3 loop spans 16 amino acids. The V gene lost 0 bases and the J gene lost 6 bases, with 17 bases spanning the gap. This chain's CDR3 is CASSDSRRAGFAEAFF. CDR3 DNA sequence: TGTGCCAGCAGTGACTCGAGAAGGGCCGGCTTCGCTGAAGCTTTCTTT.

This clonotype was detected only a few times. This sequence joins TRBV4-2 and TRBJ2-3; 7 positions match TRBD1. The V gene end was trimmed by 1 base and the J gene end by 2 bases; junction bases not matched to a gene: 6. CDR1 and CDR2 from the germline V gene are LGHNA and YNFKEQ. The CDR3 totals 16 residues. Here the CDR3 reads CASSQVRGPNTDTQYF. CDR3 sequence (DNA): TGTGCCAGCAGCCAAGTTAGGGGGCCCAACACAGATACGCAGTATTTT.

V is TRBV20-1 and J is TRBJ2-2, with 12 positions matching TRBD1. The CDR3 is 13 residues long. V shed 5 bases, J shed 10 bases, and the junction held 5 bases outside the gene matches. CDR1 is DFQATT, CDR2 SNEGSKA, per germline (reference sequence). The CDR3 DNA reads as TGCAGTGCTGGTGGGACAGGGGGCGCGGAGCTGTTTTTT. As protein: CSAGGTGGAELFF.

There are a few counts of this clonotype. The chain recombines TRBV20-1 with TRBJ2-7; possible D gene TRBD1, 5 bases. V gave up 4 bases and J gave up 1 base, with 11 bases separating them. The CDR3 extends over 13 amino acids. CDR1 is DFQATT and CDR2 is SNEGSKA in the germline V gene (reference sequence). This CDR3 reads CSATDRPSYEQYF. CDR3 nucleotides: TGCAGTGCTACTGACAGACCTTCCTACGAGCAGTACTTC.

The chain joins TRBV2 to TRBJ1-5, with 7 bases matching TRBD1. The CDR3 runs 16 residues. Trimming cost V 4 bases and J 0 bases; bases outside gene matches: 6. Germline CDR1 reads SNHLY; CDR2 reads FYNNEI. The CDR3 spells CASSGQGVISNQPQHF. CDR3 nucleotide sequence: TGTGCCAGCAGTGGTCAGGGGGTGATTAGCAATCAGCCCCAGCATTTT.

V and J are TRBV15 and TRBJ2-3; 13 bases are a match to TRBD2. Trimming cost V 5 bases and J 2 bases; bases outside gene matches: 7. The CDR3 sequence is 17 residues long. Per the germline V gene, CDR1 is LNHNV and CDR2 is YYDKDF (reference sequence). The CDR3 region has the DNA TGTGCCACCAGCCGCCATGGGACTAGCGGGATCACAGATACGCAGTATTTT. Protein product: CATSRHGTSGITDTQYF.

V and J are TRBV6-5 and TRBJ1-5, with D unresolved. Trimming left V 0 bases short and J 1 base short, with 7 bases between. The length of the CDR3 is 15 residues. Germline V gives CDR1 MNHEY, CDR2 SVGAGI. CDR3 protein: CASSYSALSNQPQHF. The CDR3 nucleotides are TGTGCCAGCAGTTACTCGGCTCTCAGCAATCAGCCCCAGCATTTT.

This clonotype was seen more than once but under ten times. V and J are TRBV20-1 and TRBJ1-2, with D perhaps matching TRBD1 (5 bases). CDR1 is DFQATT and CDR2 is SNEGSKA in the germline V gene (reference sequence). Trimming removed 0 bases from V and 4 bases from J, with 12 bases in between. This CDR3 comprises 14 residues. CDR3 in amino acids: CSARDEGRSYGYTF. The DNA for the CDR3 is TGCAGTGCTAGAGATGAGGGGCGCTCCTATGGCTACACCTTC.

This clonotype was recorded many times. The chain carries TRBV6-5 and TRBJ1-3, with D unresolved. Looked up from germline, CDR1 is MNHEY and CDR2 is SVGAGI. Between the trimmed V and J ends, which lost 0 bases and 0 bases, there was a span of 6 bases. This CDR3 comprises 15 residues. The CDR3 coding sequence is TGTGCCAGCAGTTACTCGAGCAGCTCTGGAAACACCATATATTTT. Its protein product is CASSYSSSSGNTIYF.

This clonotype came up a few times. This rearrangement joins TRBV20-1 to TRBJ1-1, with 8 bases lining up with TRBD1. Germline V gene lookup returns CDR1 DFQATT and CDR2 SNEGSKA (reference sequence). V shed 3 bases and J 1 base; nucleotides not matched to a gene: 4. This CDR3 is built from 14 residues. The CDR3 coding sequence is TGCAGTGCTAGGGACAGGGCAGGGAACACTGAAGCTTTCTTT. Its protein product is CSARDRAGNTEAFF.

The chain links TRBV20-1 to TRBJ2-3, with 13 bases matching TRBD2. Unmatched junction bases numbered 10, after V lost 7 bases and J lost 6 bases. This CDR3 is built from 15 residues. Germline CDR1 is DFQATT and CDR2 is SNEGSKA (reference sequence). For the CDR3, the DNA is TGCAGTGTTCTGACTAGCGGGAGGCAGGGGGATACGCAGTATTTT. Its protein is CSVLTSGRQGDTQYF.

This rearrangement joins TRBV15 to TRBJ1-6, with no clear D. Germline CDR1 is LNHNV and CDR2 is YYDKDF (reference sequence). Trimming took off 0 bases at V and 7 bases at J, with 4 bases between the two ends. The CDR3 extends over 13 amino acids. The CDR3 nucleotides are TGTGCCACCAGCAGAGATTCGAATTCACCCCTCCACTTT. Protein product: CATSRDSNSPLHF.

The rearrangement uses TRBV25-1 and TRBJ2-2; D not certain. The germline CDR1 and CDR2 sequences are MGHDK and SYGVNS. Trimming shortened V by 6 bases and J by 6 bases, and 8 bases separated the two germline ends. The CDR3 consists of 12 residues. The CDR3 region is CASRALAGELFF. The CDR3 region has the DNA TGTGCCAGCAGGGCGTTGGCCGGGGAGCTGTTTTTT.

The chain has TRBV29-1 and TRBJ2-1; perhaps TRBD2 as D (6 bases). CDR3 length equals 12 residues. Trimming took off 6 bases at V and 7 bases at J, with 13 bases between the two ends. Germline values: CDR1 SQVTM, CDR2 ANQGSEA. The CDR3 coding sequence is TGCAGCGTGACGCTTAGCGGAAATGAGCAGTTCTTC. Amino acids: CSVTLSGNEQFF.

This rearrangement joins TRBV25-1 to TRBJ1-4; weak D call: TRBD1 (5 bases). This CDR3 comprises 15 residues. V shed 4 bases and J shed 5 bases, with 14 bases lying between them. Germline V CDR1 and CDR2: MGHDK, SYGVNS. CDR3 nucleotide sequence: TGTGCCAGCAGTGCTCAGGGAAGGTCGAATGAAAAACTGTTTTTT. This sequence encodes CASSAQGRSNEKLFF.

This chain uses TRBV10-2 with TRBJ1-4; D ambiguous. V lost 2 bases and J lost 5, with 9 bases in between. The germline V gene encodes CDR1 WSHSY and CDR2 SAAADI. The CDR3 sequence is 14 residues long. The CDR3 is CASSEPGANEKLFF. Written as DNA, the CDR3 is TGCGCCAGCAGTGAGCCGGGAGCGAATGAAAAACTGTTTTTT.

The genes are TRBV7-2 and TRBJ2-1; 7 bases line up with TRBD2. The CDR3 contains 13 residues. Germline CDR1 SGHTA, CDR2 FQGNSA. The V gene end was trimmed by 3 bases and the J gene end by 11 bases; junction bases not matched to a gene: 7. The CDR3 sequence is CASSLGPGTKQFF. The CDR3 coding sequence is TGTGCCAGCAGCTTGGGCCCTGGGACTAAGCAGTTCTTC.

The chain uses TRBV20-1 and TRBJ2-1, with D perhaps TRBD2 (7 bases). The V end was cut by 5 bases, the J end by 5 bases, with 13 bases between. CDR1 is DFQATT and CDR2 is SNEGSKA in the germline V gene (reference sequence). The CDR3 covers 13 residues. CDR3 coding DNA: TGCAGTGCTCAACGGGGGGCCGACAATGAGCAGTTCTTC. It codes for CSAQRGADNEQFF.

The rearrangement joins TRBV2 to TRBJ1-2, with a possible D match to TRBD1 (5 bases). V was shortened by 7 bases and J by 8 bases, with 17 bases between the two germline ends. Germline V CDR1 and CDR2: SNHLY, FYNNEI. The CDR3 is 13 amino acids. CDR3: CASNGRGKWGYTF. The CDR3 region has the DNA TGTGCCAGCAATGGACGGGGGAAGTGGGGCTACACCTTC.

CDR3 sequence: CASSSTSRAYNEQFF. Here the CDR3 DNA reads TGTGCCAGCAGTTCAACTTCCCGGGCCTACAATGAGCAGTTCTTC. The V and J genes are TRBV12-3 or TRBV12-4 and TRBJ2-1; D remains unclear. Trimming cost V 4 bases and J 2 bases, with 12 bases left between them. The CDR3 extends over 15 amino acids.